Below are 7 T cell receptor beta chains sequenced from a single sample in a study of T cells in Graves' hyperthyroidism and ophthalmopathy. Researchers took RNA transcripts and amplified the TCR beta CDR3 regions from them. During a first-round RT-PCR of the TCR CDR3, the HTBI primer set was used. TCRdb recomputed calls from the multiplex PCR reads with MiXCR, one row per CDR3 protein. The table shows about 570,000 distinct CDR3 sequences, with about half occurring only once. Input material: peripheral blood or thyroid tissue (not recorded which). The receptors were gathered from an adult woman with Graves' disease, either hyperthyroidism or ophthalmopathy (not recorded which).

This chain joins TRBV5-1 and TRBJ2-5; 8 bases fit TRBD1. This CDR3 has 15 amino acids. Germline trimming cut 6 bases from V and 2 bases from J; bases unmatched to any gene: 9. Germline V gene data show CDR1 as SGHRS and CDR2 as YFSETQ. The CDR3 loop is CASTELQGDQETQYF. Written as DNA, the CDR3 is TGCGCCAGCACCGAGTTACAGGGGGATCAAGAGACCCAGTACTTC.

Details on this clonotype: In this CDR3 the conserved last residue, phenylalanine or tryptophan, is missing, so a read error is likely. The limits of the CDR3 on the DNA are not certain, so only TCRdb's listed CDR3 is given. The CDR3 here is CASNHGTGGI. The V call is TRBV2, the J call TRBJ1-2; the table's D call TRBD1 went unverified against the DNA. The CDR3 is 10 residues long, ends included. Germline CDR1 is SNHLY and CDR2 is FYNNEI.

Comment on this clonotype: It is unclear where the CDR3 begins or ends on the DNA, so no DNA is shown, and the CDR3 is as TCRdb lists it. The chain uses TRBV10-3 and TRBJ1-5; the table's D gene call, TRBD1, was not cross checked with the DNA. Per germline, CDR1 ENHRY and CDR2 SYGVKD. The CDR3 spans 17 residues, counting both ends. The CDR3 spells CAICSARIGTVNQPQHF.

This clonotype was seen at least ten times. The V and J genes are TRBV9 and TRBJ2-5; TRBD2 might be the D (7 bases). The CDR3 is 15 amino acids. In germline, CDR1 is SGDLS, CDR2 YYNGEE. Trimming removed 0 bases at V and 5 bases at J, with 14 bases between. The DNA for the CDR3 is TGTGCCAGCAGCGTAGCTGGCGGGGGCCGGGAGACCCAGTACTTC. Its protein product is CASSVAGGGRETQYF.

This clonotype has a handful of counts. This chain joins TRBV6-6 and TRBJ2-2, with a weak D call TRBD2 (5 bases). CDR1 and CDR2 from the germline V gene are MNHNY and SVGAGI (reference sequence). CDR3 length equals 14 residues. V was clipped by 4 bases and J by 3 bases, with 9 bases between them. The CDR3 DNA sequence: TGTGCCAGCAGTTCGTCCGGGGACACCGGGGAGCTGTTTTTT. This encodes CASSSSGDTGELFF.

This clonotype appeared once. The rearrangement joins TRBV5-6 to TRBJ2-5; D is unclear. The CDR3 is 13 residues long. In germline, CDR1 is SGHDT, CDR2 YYEEEE. The ends were cut back, 4 bases at V and 7 bases at J, with 14 bases in the middle. CDR3 loop: CASSRKTRLTQYF. The CDR3 DNA follows: TGTGCCAGCAGCCGTAAGACAAGGCTGACCCAGTACTTC.

Here the CDR3 DNA reads TGCAGCGTTGAGAGACAGGGGTTCAATGGCTACACCTTC. Protein sequence: CSVERQGFNGYTF. The genes are TRBV29-1 and TRBJ1-2; TRBD1 matches at 8 bases. The length of the CDR3 is 13 residues. Losses at the gene ends were 3 bases for V and 6 bases for J; bases not matched to a gene: 6. Germline CDR1 SQVTM, CDR2 ANQGSEA.